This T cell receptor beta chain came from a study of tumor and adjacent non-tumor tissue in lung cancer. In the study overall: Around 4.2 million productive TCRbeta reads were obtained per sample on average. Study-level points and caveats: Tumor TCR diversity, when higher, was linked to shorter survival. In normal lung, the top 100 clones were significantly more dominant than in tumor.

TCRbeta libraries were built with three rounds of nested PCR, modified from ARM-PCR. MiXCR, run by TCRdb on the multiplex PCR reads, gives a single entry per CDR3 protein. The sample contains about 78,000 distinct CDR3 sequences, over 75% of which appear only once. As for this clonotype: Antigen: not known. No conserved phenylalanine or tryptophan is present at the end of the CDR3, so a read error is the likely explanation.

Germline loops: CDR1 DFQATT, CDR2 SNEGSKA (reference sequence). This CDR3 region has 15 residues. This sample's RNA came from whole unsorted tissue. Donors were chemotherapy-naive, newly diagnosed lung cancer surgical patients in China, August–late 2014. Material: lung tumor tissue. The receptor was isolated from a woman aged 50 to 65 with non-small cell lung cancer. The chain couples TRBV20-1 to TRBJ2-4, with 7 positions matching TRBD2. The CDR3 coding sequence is TGCAGCGGGACTAACGGGACCCTAGTCAAAAACATTCAGTACTCC. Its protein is CSGTNGTLVKNIQYS.